This T cell receptor (beta chain) was retrieved from a study of blood T cell repertoires in COVID-19. The cohort comprised adults aged 18 to 89 years residing in approximately 25 US areas. Data came from immunoSEQ multiplex PCR; TCRdb stores just in-frame clones and leaves some out. The repertoire has around 250,000 clones, around 90% of them found once; the top ten carry 2.5% to 3.5%. The germline V gene encodes CDR1 KGHDR and CDR2 SFDVKD. The CDR3 consists of 13 residues. Deletions cut 6 bases from V and 3 bases from J, with 8 bases between. The source material was PBMCs or T cells enriched from blood (not recorded which). This TCR was sampled from a woman in her forties who had been exposed to COVID-19. The chain links TRBV24-1 to TRBJ1-5; no clear D gene. The CDR3 sequence: CATSLADNQPQHF. The CDR3 DNA follows: TGTGCCACCAGTCTGGCAGACAATCAGCCCCAGCATTTT.